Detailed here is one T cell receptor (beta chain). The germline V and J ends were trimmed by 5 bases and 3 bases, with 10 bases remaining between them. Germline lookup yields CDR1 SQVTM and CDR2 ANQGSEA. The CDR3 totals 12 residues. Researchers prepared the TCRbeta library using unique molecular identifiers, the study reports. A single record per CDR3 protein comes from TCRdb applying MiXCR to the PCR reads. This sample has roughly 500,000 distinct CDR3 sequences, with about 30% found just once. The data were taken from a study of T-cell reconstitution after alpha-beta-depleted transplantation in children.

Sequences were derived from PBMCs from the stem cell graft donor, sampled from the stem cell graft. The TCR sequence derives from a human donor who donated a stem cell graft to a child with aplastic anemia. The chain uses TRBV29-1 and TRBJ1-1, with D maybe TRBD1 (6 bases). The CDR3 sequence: CSVFGGHTEAFF. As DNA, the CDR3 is TGCAGCGTTTTCGGGGGGCACACTGAAGCTTTCTTT.